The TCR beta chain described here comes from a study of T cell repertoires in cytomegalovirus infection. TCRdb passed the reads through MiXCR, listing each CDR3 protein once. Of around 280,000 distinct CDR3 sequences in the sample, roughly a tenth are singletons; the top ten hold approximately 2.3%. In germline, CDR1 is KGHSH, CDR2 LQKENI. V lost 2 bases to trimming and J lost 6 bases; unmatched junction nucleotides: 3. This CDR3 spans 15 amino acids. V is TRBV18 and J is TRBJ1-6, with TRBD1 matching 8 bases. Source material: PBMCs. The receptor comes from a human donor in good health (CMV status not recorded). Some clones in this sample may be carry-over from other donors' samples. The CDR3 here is CASSPSRGLNSPLHF. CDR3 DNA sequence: TGTGCCAGCTCACCAAGCAGGGGGCTTAATTCACCCCTCCACTTT. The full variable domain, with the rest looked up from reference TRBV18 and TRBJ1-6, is NAGVMQNPRHLVRRRGQEARLRCSPMKGHSHVYWYRQLPEEGLKFMVYLQKENIIDESGMPKERFSAEFPKEGPSILRIQQVVRGDSAAYFCASSPSRGLNSPLHFGNGTRLTVT.